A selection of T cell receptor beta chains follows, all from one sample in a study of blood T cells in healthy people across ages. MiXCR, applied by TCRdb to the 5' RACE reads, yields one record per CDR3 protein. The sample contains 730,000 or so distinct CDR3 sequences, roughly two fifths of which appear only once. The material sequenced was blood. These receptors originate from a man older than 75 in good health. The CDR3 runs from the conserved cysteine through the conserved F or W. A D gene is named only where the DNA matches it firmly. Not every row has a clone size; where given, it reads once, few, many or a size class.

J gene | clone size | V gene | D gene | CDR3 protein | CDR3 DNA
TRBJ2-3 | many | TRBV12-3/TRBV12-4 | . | CASSPPVEGRSTDTQYF | TGTGCCAGCAGTCCGCCCGTGGAGGGGAGAAGCACAGATACGCAGTATTTT
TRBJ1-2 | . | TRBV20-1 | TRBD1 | CSARRDRTYGYTF | TGCAGTGCTCGTAGGGACAGAACTTATGGCTACACCTTC
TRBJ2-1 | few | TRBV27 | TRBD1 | CASGRQGAVNEQFF | TGTGCCAGCGGAAGACAGGGGGCTGTGAATGAGCAGTTCTTC
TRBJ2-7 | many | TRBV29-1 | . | CSVQMVQVQSYEQYF | TGCAGCGTTCAGATGGTGCAGGTTCAATCCTACGAGCAGTACTTC
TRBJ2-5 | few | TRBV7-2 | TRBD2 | CASSREGSGSPETQYF | TGTGCCAGCAGCCGGGAAGGTAGCGGGAGCCCAGAGACCCAGTACTTC
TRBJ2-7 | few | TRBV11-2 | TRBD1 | CASSSLTGSRYEQYF | TGTGCCAGCAGCTCGTTGACAGGGAGCAGATACGAGCAGTACTTC
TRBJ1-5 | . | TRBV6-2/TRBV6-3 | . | CASSDIAYQPQHF | TGTGCCAGCAGTGATATCGCGTATCAGCCCCAGCATTTT
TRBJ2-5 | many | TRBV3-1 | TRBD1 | CASSSTGVETQYF | TGTGCCAGCAGCTCAACAGGGGTAGAGACCCAGTACTTC
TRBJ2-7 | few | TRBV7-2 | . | CASSRDLGEQYF | TGTGCCAGCAGCCGCGACTTGGGCGAGCAGTACTTC
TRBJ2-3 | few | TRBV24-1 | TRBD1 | CATRPGQVGTDTQYF | TGTGCCACCAGACCGGGACAGGTGGGCACAGATACGCAGTATTTT
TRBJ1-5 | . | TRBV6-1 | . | CASSENRQFNQPQHF | TGTGCCAGCAGTGAAAATAGACAGTTCAATCAGCCCCAGCATTTT
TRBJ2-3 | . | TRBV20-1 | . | CSAPTWGGQATDTQYF | TGCAGTGCCCCCACATGGGGGGGACAAGCGACAGATACGCAGTATTTT
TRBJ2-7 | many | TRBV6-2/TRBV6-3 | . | CASNKRDISYEQYF | TGTGCCAGCAACAAAAGGGACATCTCCTACGAGCAGTACTTC
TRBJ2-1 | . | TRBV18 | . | CASSPEGGEQFF | TGTGCCAGCTCACCTGAGGGAGGTGAGCAGTTCTTC
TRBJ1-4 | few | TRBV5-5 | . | CASSPRQNNEKLFF | TGTGCCAGCAGCCCGAGACAGAATAATGAAAAACTGTTTTTT
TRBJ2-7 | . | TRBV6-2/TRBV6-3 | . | CASIGSGYEQYF | TGTGCCAGCATAGGTAGCGGATACGAGCAGTACTTC
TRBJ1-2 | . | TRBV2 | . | CASRPWETALQSYTF | TGTGCCAGCAGGCCCTGGGAGACAGCGCTCCAGAGCTACACCTTC
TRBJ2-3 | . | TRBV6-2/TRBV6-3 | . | CARLPPSCTDTQYF | TGTGCCAGGCTGCCCCCCTCGTGCACAGATACGCAGTATTTT
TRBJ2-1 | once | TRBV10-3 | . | CTISDGGSRNEQFF | TGTACCATCAGTGACGGGGGCTCTCGAAATGAGCAGTTCTTC
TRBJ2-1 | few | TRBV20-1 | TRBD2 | CSASYSGLNNEQFF | TGCAGTGCTTCTTATTCGGGACTAAACAATGAGCAGTTCTTC
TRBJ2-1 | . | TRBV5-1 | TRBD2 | CAGSPDSGRAYNEQFF | TGCGCCGGCAGCCCCGATAGCGGGAGGGCCTACAATGAGCAGTTCTTC
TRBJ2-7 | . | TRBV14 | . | CASSQDRRFEQYF | TGTGCCAGCAGCCAAGATCGAAGATTCGAGCAGTACTTC
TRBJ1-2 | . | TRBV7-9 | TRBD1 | CASSLTGTGGYGYTF | TGTGCCAGCAGCTTGACCGGGACAGGGGGCTATGGCTACACCTTC
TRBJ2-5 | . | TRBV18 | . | CASSRQEVGEQYF | TGTGCCAGCTCAAGACAGGAGGTGGGGGAGCAGTACTTC
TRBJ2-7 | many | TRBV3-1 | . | CASSQGVSQAIYEQYF | TGTGCCAGCAGCCAAGGGGTTTCACAGGCGATCTACGAGCAGTACTTC
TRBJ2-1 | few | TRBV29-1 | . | CSVVAGSYNEQFF | TGCAGCGTTGTAGCTGGGTCCTACAATGAGCAGTTCTTC
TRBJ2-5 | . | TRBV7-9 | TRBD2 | CASSKTSSETQYF | TGTGCCAGCAGCAAGACTAGCTCAGAGACCCAGTACTTC
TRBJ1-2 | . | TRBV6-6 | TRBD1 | CASSLDRGVYGYTF | TGTGCCAGCAGCCTTGACAGGGGCGTTTATGGCTACACCTTC
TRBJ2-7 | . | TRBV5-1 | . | CASSLDLRKIYEQYF | TGCGCCAGCAGCCTGGACCTACGGAAGATCTACGAGCAGTACTTC
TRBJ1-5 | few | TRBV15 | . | CATSRGQTGDQPQHF | TGTGCCACCAGCAGAGGCCAGACCGGCGATCAGCCCCAGCATTTT
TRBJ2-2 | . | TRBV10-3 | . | CAISPIDLSRVATGELFF | TGTGCCATCAGCCCAATAGACCTAAGTCGGGTGGCCACCGGGGAGCTGTTTTTT
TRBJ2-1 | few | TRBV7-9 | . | CASSLALTDEQFF | TGTGCCAGCAGCTTAGCGCTAACGGATGAGCAGTTCTTC
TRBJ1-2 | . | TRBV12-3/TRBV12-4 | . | CASSHDRLNYGYTF | TGTGCCAGCAGCCATGACAGGTTAAACTATGGCTACACCTTC
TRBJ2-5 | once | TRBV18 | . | CASSLTTGSSGETQYF | TGTGCCAGCTCACTTACCACAGGGTCTTCAGGAGAGACCCAGTACTTC
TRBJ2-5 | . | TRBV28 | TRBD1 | CASSSSGTAKETQYF | TGTGCCAGCAGCTCTTCCGGGACAGCAAAAGAGACCCAGTACTTC
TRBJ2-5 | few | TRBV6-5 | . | CASAGRDGLVQTQYF | TGTGCCAGCGCTGGTAGGGACGGCCTTGTTCAGACCCAGTACTTC
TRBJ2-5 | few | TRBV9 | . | CASSARAAETQYF | TGTGCCAGCAGCGCCCGAGCGGCGGAGACCCAGTACTTC
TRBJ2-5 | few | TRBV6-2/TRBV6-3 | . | CASSQLMAQGTQYF | TGTGCCAGCAGTCAACTGATGGCCCAGGGGACCCAGTACTTC
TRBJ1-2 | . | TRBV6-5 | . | CASSYQTGNNGYTF | TGTGCCAGCAGTTACCAAACAGGGAATAATGGCTACACCTTC
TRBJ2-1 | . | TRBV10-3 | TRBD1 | CAISETDGTGGNEQFF | TGTGCCATCAGTGAGACCGACGGGACAGGGGGCAATGAGCAGTTCTTC
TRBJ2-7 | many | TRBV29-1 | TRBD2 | CSVEWTSGSQDEQYF | TGCAGCGTTGAATGGACTAGCGGGAGTCAAGACGAGCAGTACTTC
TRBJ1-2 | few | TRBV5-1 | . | CASSTGFGANYGYTF | TGCGCCAGCAGTACAGGGTTTGGAGCTAACTATGGCTACACCTTC
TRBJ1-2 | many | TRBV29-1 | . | CSVESGPWSGYTF | TGCAGCGTTGAATCGGGACCCTGGAGTGGCTACACCTTC
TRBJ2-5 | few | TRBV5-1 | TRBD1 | CASSLEGGVGETQYF | TGCGCCAGCAGCTTGGAAGGGGGCGTCGGAGAGACCCAGTACTTC
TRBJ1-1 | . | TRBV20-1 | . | CRAARQENTEAFF | TGCAGGGCGGCCAGACAGGAGAACACTGAAGCTTTCTTT
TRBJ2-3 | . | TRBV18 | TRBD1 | CASSEGQASTDTQYF | TGTGCCAGCTCAGAAGGACAGGCCAGCACAGATACGCAGTATTTT
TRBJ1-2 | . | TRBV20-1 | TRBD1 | CSAREAQGACTF | TGCAGTGCTAGAGAGGCGCAGGGGGCTTGCACCTTC
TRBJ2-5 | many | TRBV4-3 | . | CASSRLGVGETQYF | TGCGCCAGCAGCCGCCTGGGGGTGGGGGAGACCCAGTACTTC
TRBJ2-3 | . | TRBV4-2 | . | CASSQETRTDFTDTQYF | TGTGCCAGCAGCCAAGAGACCAGAACGGACTTCACAGATACGCAGTATTTT
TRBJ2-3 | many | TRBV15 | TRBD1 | CATSRDNRGSTDTQYF | TGTGCCACCAGCAGAGACAACAGGGGAAGCACAGATACGCAGTATTTT
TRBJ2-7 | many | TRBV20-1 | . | CSASESYEQYF | TGCAGTGCTAGCGAATCCTACGAGCAGTACTTC
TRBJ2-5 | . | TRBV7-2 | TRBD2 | CASSLARGKWEETQYF | TGTGCCAGCAGCTTAGCGCGGGGGAAGTGGGAAGAGACCCAGTACTTC
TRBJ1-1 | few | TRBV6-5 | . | CASGGAGDTEAFF | TGTGCCAGCGGAGGGGCGGGAGACACTGAAGCTTTCTTT